This T cell receptor (beta chain) is drawn from a study of T cell responses to AZD1222 COVID-19 vaccine (dated by TCRdb to the early 2020s). General notes on the study: AZD1222 recipients with second doses at about 4 weeks or about 12 weeks were pooled, because spike-specific TCR depth and breadth did not differ between schedules. TCR sequencing covered 230 or so trial participants: 200 to 210 given two doses of AZD1222 and around 25 given two doses of MenACWY control vaccine. Trial participants were enrolled by age into subgroups of 18-55, 56-69 and 70-plus years, and roughly 150, 30 and 60 TCR-sequenced participants, respectively, were included in these subgroups.

As regards this clone: The specificity of this receptor is unknown. There are no base qualities to consult, and no much larger clone falls within one base.

The CDR3 regions of human TCRbeta chains were analyzed by immunosequencing. The authors' pipeline ran thus. Repertoire TCRs were matched against a reference library of SARS-CoV-2-specific TCRs generated with the MIRA antigen-specificity platform. Breadth meant the fraction of unique TCRs that were SARS-CoV-2-associated, whereas depth meant the fraction of total T cells that were SARS-CoV-2-associated. Using the MIRA data, each spike-specific TCR was mapped to the spike region that the TCR reacts to and placed in a CD4 or CD8 class. Log10-transformed breadth and depth values were compared by one-way ANOVA with Sidak's multiple comparisons tests. The source is immuneACCESS, and TCRdb retained only in-frame sequences with V and J called. Part of the clones is not carried over; for the studies checked, unresolved V genes explain less than half of this, and the remainder is unexplained. The V and J calls and the clone size are those of that table, but D and trimming were determined from the DNA. This sample has under 200,000 clones in its table, and 91% of those were observed once. The ten largest clones add up to under 2.5% of the sample.

What the work shows at the level of the full study, not this receptor alone: The 56-69-year group was small, and its depth increase did not reach significance, likely because of low power. Because no samples from the day 14 peak response were available, repertoires could be characterized only after the peak T cell response. After two AZD1222 doses, both the breadth and the depth of spike-specific TCRs were significantly higher than at day 0 and than in MenACWY recipients. Conclusions about previously exposed vaccinees are limited, since just six AZD1222 recipients were seropositive for SARS-CoV-2 at baseline. Nearly half of unique spike-specific TCRs reportedly recognized epitopes outside regions mutated in the B.1.351 and B.1.1.7 variants. Participants were mostly white British, with more females than males. The authors suggested clonal diversity may have been underestimated. Vaccine-associated CD4 TCRs spanned the whole spike protein, with dominant responses in regions 160-218 and 743-854.

The CDR3 starts with the cysteine, ends with the phenylalanine, and has 14 residues. Just the 42-base CDR3 DNA is kept, in frame starting at base 1. The V and J ends are trimmed by 4 bases and 3 bases, leaving 10 bases between them. CDR1 and CDR2 are drawn from the germline V gene: SGDLS, YYNGEE. The time point label, read with the paper, signifies: baseline before first vaccination. Vaccinee samples came from UK trials COV001 and COV002, including a single-blind randomized controlled phase 2/3 trial of AZD1222 (ChAdOx1 nCoV-19) in healthy adults. Trial participant PBMC samples were collected at day 0 and day 28 after the second dose for TCRbeta chain sequencing.

The sequence derives from an adult in good health. Here the sequenced sample was peripheral blood, taken on day 0 of AZD1222 vaccination. The rearranged segments are TRBV9 and TRBJ2-2; there is no confident call for the D gene. The DNA is as follows: TGTGCCAGCAGCACCCGGGCTGACACCGGGGAGCTGTTTTTT. Translated, it reads CASSTRADTGELFF.